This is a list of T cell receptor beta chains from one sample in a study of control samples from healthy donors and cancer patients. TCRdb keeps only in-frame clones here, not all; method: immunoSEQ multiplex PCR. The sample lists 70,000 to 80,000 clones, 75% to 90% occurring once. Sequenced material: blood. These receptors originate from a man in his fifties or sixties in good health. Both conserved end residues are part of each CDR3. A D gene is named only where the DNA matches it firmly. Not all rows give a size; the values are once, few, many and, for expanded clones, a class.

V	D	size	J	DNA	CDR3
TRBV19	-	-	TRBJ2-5	TGTGCCAGTAGTCCCATAGACGTAAGAGAGACCCAGTACTTC	CASSPIDVRETQYF
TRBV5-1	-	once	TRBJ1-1	TGCGCCAGCAGCTTGGCCCGTGTTAAGAACACTGAAGCTTTCTTT	CASSLARVKNTEAFF
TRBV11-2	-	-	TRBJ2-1	TGTGCCAGCAGCCTCGGGGGAACCTACAATGAGCAGTTCTTC	CASSLGGTYNEQFF
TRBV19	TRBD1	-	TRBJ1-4	TGTGCCAGTAGGCGGACAGGGGGCGTTGAAAAACTGTTTTTT	CASRRTGGVEKLFF
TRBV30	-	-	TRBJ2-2	TGTGCCTGGAGGGGGACCCTTTTTACCGGGGAGCTGTTTTTT	CAWRGTLFTGELFF
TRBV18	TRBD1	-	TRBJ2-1	TGTGCCAGCTCACCCTGGGACAGCTCCTACAATGAGCAGTTCTTC	CASSPWDSSYNEQFF
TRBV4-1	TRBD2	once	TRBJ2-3	TGCGCCAGCAGCCACCCGGGACTAGCGGGACTTGATACGCAGTATTTT	CASSHPGLAGLDTQYF
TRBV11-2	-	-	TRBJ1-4	TGTGCCAGCAGCTTAGGGTTTGGCGCACCCCCGGGAAGAAATGAAAAACTGTTTTTT	CASSLGFGAPPGRNEKLFF
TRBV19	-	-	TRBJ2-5	TGTGCCAGTAGTAGCCACAATCGACAAGAGACCCAGTACTTC	CASSSHNRQETQYF
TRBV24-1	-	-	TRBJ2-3	TGTGCCACCGGGTCGTCTAGCACAGATACGCAGTATTTT	CATGSSSTDTQYF
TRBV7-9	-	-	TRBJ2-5	TGTGCCAGCAGCTTTCGAGCACTCCAAGAGACCCAGTACTTC	CASSFRALQETQYF
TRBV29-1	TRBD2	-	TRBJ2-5	TGCAGCGTGGGACTAGCGGGAGGAGAGACCCAGTACTTC	CSVGLAGGETQYF
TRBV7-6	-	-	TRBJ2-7	TGTGCCAGCACCTCTAGTCCCTCGGGAGTTTACGAGCAGTACTTC	CASTSSPSGVYEQYF
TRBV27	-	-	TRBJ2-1	TGTGCCAGCAGGACGGATAGCTCCTACAATGAGCAGTTCTTC	CASRTDSSYNEQFF
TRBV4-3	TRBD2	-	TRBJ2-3	TGCGCCAGCAGCCAAGATATGCCTAGCGGCTTTCGCACAGATACGCAGTATTTT	CASSQDMPSGFRTDTQYF
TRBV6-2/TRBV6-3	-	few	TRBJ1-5	TGTGCCAGCAGTCACATCCAGGGTCAGCCCCAGCATTTT	CASSHIQGQPQHF
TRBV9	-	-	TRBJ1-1	TGTGCCAGCAGCAGGAACAGGGCGAACACTGAAGCTTTCTTT	CASSRNRANTEAFF
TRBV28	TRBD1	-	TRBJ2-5	TGTGCCAGCAGTCCCTCGGACAGGGAAGAGACCCAGTACTTC	CASSPSDREETQYF
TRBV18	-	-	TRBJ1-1	TGTGCCAGCTCACCACCGCTAAACACTGAAGCTTTCTTT	CASSPPLNTEAFF
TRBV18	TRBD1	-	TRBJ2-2	TGTGCCAGCTCACCGGGACAGTACACCGGGGAGCTGTTTTTT	CASSPGQYTGELFF
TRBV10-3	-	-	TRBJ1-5	TGTGCCACTCGGGGCAGGGATCAGCCCCAGCATTTT	CATRGRDQPQHF
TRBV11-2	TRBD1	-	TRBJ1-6	TGTGCCAGCAGCTCCTACCGGGACAGGGGATCACCCCTCCACTTT	CASSSYRDRGSPLHF
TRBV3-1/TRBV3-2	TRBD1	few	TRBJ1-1	TGTGCCAGCGCTTCAGGGGGGCAAGCTTTCTTT	CASASGGQAFF
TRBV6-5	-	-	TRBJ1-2	TGTGCCAGCAGTCCGGGCCTCGGCCATGGCTACACCTTC	CASSPGLGHGYTF
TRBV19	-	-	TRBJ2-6	TGTGCCAGTAGTATCGACGGGAGAGGGTCGGGGGCCAACGTCCTGACTTTC	CASSIDGRGSGANVLTF
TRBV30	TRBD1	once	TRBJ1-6	TGTGCCTCCAGGACAGGCGGGACACCCCTCCACTTT	CASRTGGTPLHF
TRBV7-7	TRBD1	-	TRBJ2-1	TGTGCCAGCCAAATGGGACAGGGGGCCCATGAGCAGTTCTTC	CASQMGQGAHEQFF
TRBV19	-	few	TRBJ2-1	TGTGCCAGTAGTATGACCCATGAGCAGTTCTTC	CASSMTHEQFF
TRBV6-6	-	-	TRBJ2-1	TGTGCCAGCAAACAAGGTGGGGGAAATGAGCAGTTCTTC	CASKQGGGNEQFF
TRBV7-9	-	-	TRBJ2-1	TGTGCCAGCAGCTTAGACACCTCTTACAATGAGCAGTTCTTC	CASSLDTSYNEQFF
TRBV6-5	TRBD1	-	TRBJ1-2	TGTGCCAGCAGGCTACAGGGGGAGGACTATGGCTACACCTTC	CASRLQGEDYGYTF
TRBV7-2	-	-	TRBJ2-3	TGTGCCAGCAGCTTAAATCCGACTAGATCGGCTAGCACAGATACGCAGTATTTT	CASSLNPTRSASTDTQYF
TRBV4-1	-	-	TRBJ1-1	TGCGCCAGCAGCCCCAGGTTCGGGGGAGACACTGAAGCTTTCTTT	CASSPRFGGDTEAFF
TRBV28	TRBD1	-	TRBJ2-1	TGTGCCAGCAGTCTCGACAGGGCCATTTTCAATGAGCAGTTCTTC	CASSLDRAIFNEQFF
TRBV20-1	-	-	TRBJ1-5	TGCAGTGCTAGTTTACAGTCAGATAGCAATCAGCCCCAGCATTTT	CSASLQSDSNQPQHF
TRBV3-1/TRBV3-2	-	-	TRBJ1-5	TGTGCCAGCAGCCAAGCCGGGCACAATCAGCCCCAGCATTTT	CASSQAGHNQPQHF
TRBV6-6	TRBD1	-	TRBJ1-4	TGTGCCAGCAGTTACTCAGGGGGCTCGGGTGAAAAACTGTTTTTT	CASSYSGGSGEKLFF
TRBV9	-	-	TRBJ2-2	TGTGCCAGCAGCGTCGGGACCCTGAACACCGGGGAGCTGTTTTTT	CASSVGTLNTGELFF
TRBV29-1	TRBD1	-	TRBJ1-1	TGCAGCTCTTTTGACCAGGGGGCTGGAGCTTTCTTT	CSSFDQGAGAFF
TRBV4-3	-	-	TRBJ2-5	TGCGCCAGCAGCCAAGACAGGGGCCAAGAGACCCAGTACTTC	CASSQDRGQETQYF
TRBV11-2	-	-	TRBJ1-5	TGTGCCAGCAGCCCCGGGACGAGTAGTTCGGATAGCAATCAGCCCCAGCATTTT	CASSPGTSSSDSNQPQHF
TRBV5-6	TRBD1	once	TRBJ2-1	TGTGCCAGCAGCAGGACAGGGGTTAGCGTTGCGGTCTTC	CASSRTGVSVAVF
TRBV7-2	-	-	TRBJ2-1	TGTGTCGTAAGCGGGCGGGATATATACAATGAGCAGTTCTTC	CVVSGRDIYNEQFF
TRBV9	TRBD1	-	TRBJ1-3	TGTGCCAGCAGCCCGACAGGGCCTGGAAACACCATATATTTT	CASSPTGPGNTIYF
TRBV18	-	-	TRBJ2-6	TGTGCCAGCTCACCGGGACGGTTAGGCTCTGGGGCCAACGTCCTGACTTTC	CASSPGRLGSGANVLTF
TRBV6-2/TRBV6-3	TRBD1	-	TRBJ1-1	TGTGCCAGCAGTTACTCGAGGCAGGGGGAAAAAGCTTTCTTT	CASSYSRQGEKAFF